This T cell receptor beta chain was captured in a study of technical replicates of blood from several donors. CDR1 and CDR2 from the germline V gene are SEHNR and FQNEAQ (reference sequence). The CDR3 consists of 14 residues. The V end was cut by 1 base, the J end by 6 bases, with 12 bases between. The protocol was immunoSEQ multiplex PCR, while the TCRdb copy is restricted to in-frame clones and leaves out a portion. The data show roughly 87,000 clones, about 94% seen once. The material sequenced was T cells isolated from PBMCs. V usage is TRBV7-9 and J usage is TRBJ1-2; D is perhaps TRBD1 (5 bases). This TCR was sampled from a human donor in good health. The CDR3, as DNA: TGTGCCAGCAGCTTAGTTAAGGGGTCGGATGGCTACACCTTC. The encoded protein is CASSLVKGSDGYTF.